This T cell receptor beta chain emerged from a study of neurological immune-mediated disorders. CDR1 is SGHRS, CDR2 YFSETQ, per germline. V lost 3 bases and J lost 1, with 8 bases in between. This CDR3 comprises 14 residues. This clonotype has a count of ten or more. Regarding time point: longitudinal time-point 2. Each CDR3 protein is one row after TCRdb ran MiXCR on the 5' RACE reads. The sample has tens of thousands of distinct CDR3 sequences; over 10% are singletons. Sample: PBMCs. This chain connects TRBV5-1 to TRBJ1-3; the D gene is possibly TRBD1 (5 bases). The clonotype was recovered from a female donor with HTLV-1-associated myelopathy (HAM/TSP). The CDR3 loop is CASSWGPSGNTIYF. CDR3 DNA: TGCGCCAGCAGCTGGGGACCATCTGGAAACACCATATATTTT.